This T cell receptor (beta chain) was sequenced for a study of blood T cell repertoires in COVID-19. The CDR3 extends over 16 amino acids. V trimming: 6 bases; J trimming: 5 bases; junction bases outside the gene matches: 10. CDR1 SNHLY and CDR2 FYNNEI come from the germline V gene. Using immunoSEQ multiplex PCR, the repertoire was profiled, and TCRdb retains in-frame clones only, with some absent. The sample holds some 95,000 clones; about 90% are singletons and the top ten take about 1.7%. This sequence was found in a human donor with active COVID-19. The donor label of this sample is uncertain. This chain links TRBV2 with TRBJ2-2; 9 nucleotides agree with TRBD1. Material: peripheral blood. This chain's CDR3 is CASRGPGTGRTGELFF. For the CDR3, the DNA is TGTGCCAGCAGAGGGCCTGGGACAGGGCGAACCGGGGAGCTGTTTTTT.